This TCR beta chain was observed in a study of blood T cell repertoires in COVID-19. Study context: Sample material is recorded as cDNA or gDNA derived from T cells, B-cell-depleted T cells, or PBMCs.

Participants spanned ages about 18 to 95 years and resided in about 25 US areas. Cohort assignment relied on participant-reported clinical history. Original analysis: Estimation of nucleated cell counts was performed using reference gene primer amplification. Generated by immunoSEQ multiplex PCR, the TCRdb table keeps only in-frame clones and is missing some. From that table come the V and J calls and clone size; the DNA was used to work out D and trimming. The repertoire holds about 380,000 clones, 88% seen once, with about 1.1% in the top ten. Per germline, CDR1 WSHSY and CDR2 SAAADI. The CDR3 sequence is 14 residues long. V was pared by 4 bases and J by 2 bases, with 4 bases of the junction left unmatched.

The chain joins TRBV10-2 to TRBJ1-2, with 7 bases lining up with TRBD1. Sequencing was performed on PBMCs or T cells enriched from blood (not recorded which). This TCR derives from a woman under 30 who had recovered from COVID-19. CDR3 in amino acids: CASSALTGNYGYTF. CDR3 coding DNA: TGCGCCAGCAGTGCCCTGACAGGGAACTATGGCTACACCTTC.